Below, 10 T cell receptor beta chains from the same sample are listed, as sequenced in a study of OX40 agonist ivuxolimab in advanced cancers. Profiled with immunoSEQ multiplex PCR; TCRdb holds only in-frame clones, not every one. The repertoire holds 75,000 to 80,000 clones, approximately 93% seen once, with about 20% in the top ten. The specimen was CD4+ or CD8+ T cells sorted from blood, collected in a trial of the OX40 agonist ivuxolimab. The receptors derive from an adult with an advanced solid tumor such as melanoma, head and neck, liver or kidney cancer.

The V gene is TRBV28, the J gene TRBJ1-2, with D hard to call. V was shortened by 6 bases and J by 4 bases, with 12 bases between the two germline ends. This CDR3 has 13 residues. The germline gives CDR1 MDHEN, CDR2 SYDVKM. CDR3 in DNA: TGTGCCAGCAGGGACTCCGGGAGCTATGGCTACACCTTC. It yields the protein CASRDSGSYGYTF.

This clone turned up a few times. The rearrangement links TRBV5-5 to TRBJ1-1; D is ambiguous. Trimming stripped 4 bases from V and 1 base from J, with 8 bases between. The CDR3 contains 13 residues. Germline V CDR1 and CDR2: SGHKS, YYEKEE (reference sequence). The DNA of the CDR3 is TGTGCCAGCAGCACGGGAGGGAACACTGAAGCTTTCTTT. It encodes CASSTGGNTEAFF.

The CDR3 DNA is TGTGCCAGCAGTCTGCTAACTAGCGGGGGGGCTAAAGATACGCAGTATTTT. Protein product: CASSLLTSGGAKDTQYF. V gene TRBV27 combines with J gene TRBJ2-3; 13 nucleotides line up with TRBD2. The CDR3 runs 17 residues. The germline V gene encodes CDR1 MNHEY and CDR2 SMNVEV (reference sequence). V gave up 5 bases and J gave up 5 bases; unmatched junction bases: 10.

In this sample, this clone turned up once. The CDR3 DNA reads TGTGCCAGCAGCCCTGGGAGGGCGTGGGAGCAGTACTTC. This sequence encodes CASSPGRAWEQYF. The chain is built from TRBV6-6 and TRBJ2-7; 7 positions agree with TRBD2. CDR1 and CDR2 (germline): MNHNY, SVGAGI (reference sequence). The CDR3 loop spans 13 amino acids. Germline trimming cut 6 bases from V and 7 bases from J; bases unmatched to any gene: 9.

The chain links TRBV4-3 to TRBJ1-1; 10 bases line up with TRBD1. This CDR3 is 15 amino acids long. Germline assignment: CDR1 LGHNA and CDR2 YSLEER. V lost 3 bases and J lost 7; bases outside the gene matches: 8. Here the CDR3 reads CASSQPTGGRDEAFF. The CDR3 DNA sequence: TGCGCCAGCAGCCAGCCGACAGGGGGCAGGGATGAAGCTTTCTTT.

The CDR3 DNA sequence: TGTGCCAGCAAGCGGAAAATGAACACTGAAGCTTTCTTT. It codes for CASKRKMNTEAFF. The V gene is TRBV2, the J gene TRBJ1-1; D unresolved. The V gene's germline CDR1 is SNHLY and CDR2 FYNNEI. The CDR3 is made up of 13 amino acids. Trimming cost V 7 bases and J 0 bases, with 9 bases left between them.

The chain uses TRBV15 and TRBJ1-2; 8 bases line up with TRBD1. Looked up from germline, CDR1 is LNHNV and CDR2 is YYDKDF (reference sequence). CDR3 size: 12 residues. The V and J ends lost 7 bases and 5 bases, in that order; junction bases with no gene match: 3. The CDR3 DNA reads as TGTGCCACCACCCAGGGGGCATATGGCTACACCTTC. Its translation is CATTQGAYGYTF.

The genes are TRBV27 and TRBJ1-5; no clear D gene. The CDR3 runs to 14 residues. Trimming left V 5 bases short and J 9 bases short, with 17 bases between. CDR1 is MNHEY, CDR2 SMNVEV, per germline (reference sequence). The CDR3 reads CASSEGGDSRPQHF. DNA for the CDR3: TGTGCCAGCAGTGAGGGCGGAGACTCCAGGCCCCAGCATTTT.

V usage is TRBV7-3 and J usage is TRBJ2-2; 9 bases line up with TRBD2. V gave up 0 bases and J gave up 2 bases; unmatched junction bases: 7. The CDR3 contains 18 residues. From germline, CDR1 is SGHTA and CDR2 FQGTGA. The CDR3 coding sequence is TGTGCCAGCAGCTTAACGATTCCAGCGGGAGGCAACACCGGGGAGCTGTTTTTT. As protein: CASSLTIPAGGNTGELFF.

The chain links TRBV4-1 to TRBJ2-7; the D is unclear. The germline gives CDR1 MGHRA, CDR2 YSYEKL. This CDR3 is 17 amino acids long. V was trimmed by 0 bases and J by 3 bases, leaving 18 bases between them. CDR3 amino acids: CASSQEAGRGRNYEQYF. Here the CDR3 DNA reads TGCGCCAGCAGCCAAGAGGCCGGGCGAGGACGCAACTACGAGCAGTACTTC.